These 16 T cell receptor beta chains share one sample of origin, sequenced in a study of T cell repertoires in cytomegalovirus infection (dated by TCRdb to about 2019). These reads were obtained on an Illumina HiSeq 1500. TCRdb passed the public sequencing reads through fastp at Q25 and MiXCR, retaining productive beta sequences. One record per CDR3 amino acid sequence lists the most common genes and DNA. The sample has fewer than 1,000,000 distinct CDR3 sequences on record, under 40% of them singletons. 13% of the sample is taken by the ten largest. What this sample's treatment or condition label stands for: in vitro stimulation with specific CMV peptide epitopes to enrich CMV-specific T cells. Their cognate antigens are unknown. The material sequenced was cultured CD8+ T cells from PBMCs, taken from culture after CMV antigen stimulation. These receptors came from a human donor in good health (CMV status not recorded). Some clones in this sample may be carry-over from other donors' samples.

The table lists this clonotype with many counts. The junction shows a germline mismatch at one end, possibly a read error. The J gene is TRBJ2-7, the V gene TRBV7-2, with D perhaps assigned TRBD1 or TRBD2 (5 bases each). The CDR3 consists of 9 residues. The germline V gene has CDR1 SGHTA and CDR2 FQGNSA. The CDR3 sequence: CASSLPGPF. DNA for the CDR3: TGTGCCAGCAGCCTACCGGGACCCTTC.

This clonotype was picked up a small number of times. The genes are TRBV7-9 and TRBJ2-3; 7 bases match TRBD1. Germline V gene data show CDR1 as SEHNR and CDR2 as FQNEAQ (reference sequence). The CDR3 has 14 amino acids. V was pared by 3 bases and J by 4 bases, with 4 bases of the junction left unmatched. The CDR3 sequence is CASSLQGDPDTQYF. CDR3 nucleotide sequence: TGTGCCAGCAGCTTGCAGGGGGATCCAGATACGCAGTATTTT.

The chain employs TRBV14 and TRBJ1-5, with 9 bases fitting TRBD1. The V gene end was trimmed by 4 bases and the J gene end by 7 bases; junction bases not matched to a gene: 20. The germline V gene encodes CDR1 SGHDN and CDR2 FVKESK. The CDR3 has 19 residues. The CDR3: CASSPGGTGTRTSGQPQHF. For the CDR3, the DNA is TGTGCCAGCAGCCCCGGGGGGACAGGGACAAGGACGTCTGGACAGCCCCAGCATTTT.

The rearrangement uses TRBV7-9 and TRBJ1-1, with D maybe TRBD1 (5 bases). The CDR3 length is 13 residues. The V end lost 1 base, the J end lost 10 bases, and 13 bases lay between the germline ends. CDR1 is SEHNR, CDR2 FQNEAQ, per germline (reference sequence). Written as DNA, the CDR3 is TGTGCCAGCAGCTTAGAAGGGGATCGTGGAGCTTTCTTT. The encoded protein is CASSLEGDRGAFF.

The sample holds one count of this clonotype. The chain uses TRBV20-1 and TRBJ2-1; either TRBD1 or TRBD2 may fit D (5 bases each). The CDR3 runs to 15 residues. Trimming took 3 bases from V and 3 from J, leaving 15 bases between them. From germline, CDR1 is DFQATT and CDR2 SNEGSKA (reference sequence). This CDR3 reads CSARGRGVVYNEQFF. In DNA form, the CDR3 reads TGCAGTGCTAGGGGAAGGGGAGTCGTCTACAATGAGCAGTTCTTC.

Many counts were recorded for this clonotype. The chain carries TRBV27 and TRBJ2-7; tentatively, D is TRBD2 (6 bases). Germline V gene lookup returns CDR1 MNHEY and CDR2 SMNVEV (reference sequence). V was pared by 5 bases and J by 7 bases, with 27 bases between. The CDR3 runs to 17 residues. The DNA of the CDR3 is TGTGCCAGCAGTCCCTCCCTGACCGGGACTCCGGTGTCTGAGCAGTACTTC. Its translation: CASSPSLTGTPVSEQYF.

As to this clonotype: Sequence at one end of the junction differs from germline and may be a read error. CDR3 bases: TGTGTCAGTAGTATGGTGGGTCGCGGTCAGCCCCAGCATTTT. This encodes CVSSMVGRGQPQHF. This chain links TRBV19 with TRBJ1-5; D uncertain. The length of the CDR3 is 14 residues. The V gene's germline CDR1 is LNHDA and CDR2 SQIVND (reference sequence). The full variable domain, with the rest looked up from reference TRBV19 and TRBJ1-5, is DGGITQSPKYLFRKEGQNVTLSCEQNLNHDAMYWYRQDPGQGLRLIYYSQIVNDFQKGDIAEGYSVSREKKESFPLTVTSAQKNPTAFYLCVSSMVGRGQPQHFGDGTRLSIL.

This clonotype came up many times. J is TRBJ1-5 and V is TRBV7-6, with D possibly TRBD1 on 6 matching bases. From germline, CDR1 is SGHVS and CDR2 FNYEAQ. This CDR3 region has 14 residues. The V and J ends lost 3 bases and 6 bases respectively, with 12 bases between them. CDR3 bases: TGTGCCAGCAGCTTTGGGGGGGCTGGTCAGCCCCAGCATTTT. It translates to CASSFGGAGQPQHF.

This clonotype was seen a few times. This rearrangement joins TRBV27 to TRBJ2-1; perhaps TRBD2 as D (5 bases). CDR3 length: 14 residues. V was trimmed by 3 bases and J by 7 bases, leaving 13 bases between them. The germline CDR1 and CDR2 sequences are MNHEY and SMNVEV (reference sequence). This chain's CDR3 is CASSLSNSGNEQFF. The CDR3 region has the DNA TGTGCCAGCAGTTTGTCCAATTCGGGGAATGAGCAGTTCTTC.

This clonotype has at least ten counts. This sequence joins TRBV7-6 and TRBJ2-3; D is uncertain. Looked up from germline, CDR1 is SGHVS and CDR2 is FNYEAQ. The CDR3 extends over 15 amino acids. Trimming removed 0 bases from V and 2 bases from J, with 9 bases in between. CDR3 in amino acids: CASSLAAGPTDTQYF. CDR3 nucleotide sequence: TGTGCCAGCAGCTTAGCGGCAGGCCCCACAGATACGCAGTATTTT.

The chain carries TRBV6-2 or TRBV6-3 and TRBJ2-1, with TRBD1 identical over 7 bases. V shed 4 bases, J shed 9 bases, and the junction held 6 bases outside the gene matches. This CDR3 spans 13 amino acids. Germline loops: CDR1 MNHEY, CDR2 SVGEGT. In DNA, the CDR3 is TGTGCCAGCAGTTCATACCGGGACAGTGAGCAGTTCTTC. It is translated as CASSSYRDSEQFF.

This chain links TRBV15 with TRBJ1-2; D is unclear. Trimming shortened V by 0 bases and J by 4 bases, and 6 bases separated the two germline ends. The CDR3 totals 13 residues. Germline V gene data show CDR1 as LNHNV and CDR2 as YYDKDF (reference sequence). CDR3 sequence reads: CATSREGGYGYTF. The CDR3, as DNA: TGTGCCACCAGCAGAGAAGGTGGCTATGGCTACACCTTC. The whole variable domain, filled in from reference TRBV15 and TRBJ1-2, reads DAMVIQNPRYQVTQFGKPVTLSCSQTLNHNVMYWYQQKSSQAPKLLFHYYDKDFNNEADTPDNFQSRRPNTSFCFLDIRSPGLGDTAMYLCATSREGGYGYTFGSGTRLTVV.

This chain links TRBV4-1 with TRBJ1-5; D is unclear. V lost 4 bases and J 2 bases, leaving 9 bases between the germline ends. This CDR3 region has 14 residues. Germline CDR1 and CDR2: MGHRA and YSYEKL. The CDR3 here is CASSPDGGNQPQHF. The CDR3, as DNA: TGCGCCAGCAGCCCTGACGGGGGCAATCAGCCCCAGCATTTT.

This chain connects TRBV7-2 to TRBJ1-1; 10 bases line up with TRBD1. This CDR3 has 16 residues. V lost 5 bases, J lost 3 bases, and 9 bases stayed unmatched. Per germline, CDR1 SGHTA and CDR2 FQGNSA. Here the CDR3 reads CASSPRTGGFDTEAFF. The DNA for the CDR3 is TGTGCCAGCAGCCCCCGGACAGGGGGGTTTGACACTGAAGCTTTCTTT.

This clonotype was detected a few times. This rearrangement joins TRBV12-5 to TRBJ1-2; TRBD1 is a possible D gene (6 bases). Deletions cut 3 bases from V and 8 bases from J, with 16 bases between. The CDR3 is 14 residues long. The germline gives CDR1 LGHNT, CDR2 FRNRAP. CDR3 in DNA: TGTGCTAGTGGTTTTTCTGGGGGCGTGCAGGGCTACACCTTC. It specifies CASGFSGGVQGYTF.

This clonotype was counted between two and nine times. The chain employs TRBV2 and TRBJ2-7; D is uncertain. With 2 bases removed from V and 4 bases from J, the gap between germline ends came to 3 bases. The CDR3 runs to 11 residues. In germline, CDR1 is SNHLY, CDR2 FYNNEI. The CDR3 coding sequence is TGTGCCAGCAGTGAATTGTACGAGCAGTACGTC. It encodes CASSELYEQYV.